These T cell receptor beta chains were read from a single sample in a study of T cell responses to AZD1222 COVID-19 vaccine. Measured with immunoSEQ multiplex PCR; TCRdb has only the in-frame clones, and not every one. The repertoire includes about 180,000 clones, just under 95% of them detected once, and under 1.1% sits in the top ten. Sequenced here: peripheral blood, sampled 28 days after the second dose of the MenACWY control vaccine. The receptors were gathered from an adult who received the MenACWY meningococcal vaccine as a control. The CDR3 runs from the conserved cysteine through the conserved F or W. D genes are given only for firm matches. A row's size may be missing; if present it is once, few, many or a size class.

CDR3 DNA,CDR3 protein,clone size,D gene,J gene,V gene
TGTGCCAGCAGCTTACTAGCATCCGGGACGTGGGGCTACACCTTC,CASSLLASGTWGYTF,NA,NA,TRBJ1-2,TRBV5-6
TGTGCCAGCAGTGAATGGGACCTTAATTCACCCCTCCACTTT,CASSEWDLNSPLHF,NA,NA,TRBJ1-6,TRBV6-1
TGTGCCAGCAGCTTAGTGGAGGGGACCCACGAGCAGTACTTC,CASSLVEGTHEQYF,NA,NA,TRBJ2-7,TRBV7-2
TGCAGTGCTCTGGGGCATTCACCCCTCCACTTT,CSALGHSPLHF,NA,NA,TRBJ1-6,TRBV20-1
TGTGCCAGCAGCCCCGTAGGGGCGGGGGGACAAGAGACCCAGTACTTC,CASSPVGAGGQETQYF,NA,TRBD2,TRBJ2-5,TRBV13
TGCGCCAGCAGCCGCGAGGGGGGAAATTCACCCCTCCACTTT,CASSREGGNSPLHF,NA,NA,TRBJ1-6,TRBV5-1
TGTGCCAGCAGCGTAATGTCAGCGTCGGAGACCCAGTACTTC,CASSVMSASETQYF,NA,NA,TRBJ2-5,TRBV9
TGTGCCAGCAGGCAGGGTAGGTATCAGCCCCAGCATTTT,CASRQGRYQPQHF,few,NA,TRBJ1-5,TRBV27
TGTGCCTGGAGCAGGGGGCGACTGGATGGCTACACCTTC,CAWSRGRLDGYTF,NA,TRBD1,TRBJ1-2,TRBV30
TGTGCCAGCAGCTCCGTAAGGAGAGAGACCCAGTACTTC,CASSSVRRETQYF,NA,NA,TRBJ2-5,TRBV7-2
TGTGCCAGCAGTTTGACAGGGGACTGGGACTACGACTACGAGCAGTACTTC,CASSLTGDWDYDYEQYF,NA,NA,TRBJ2-7,TRBV6-2/TRBV6-3
TGTGCCTGGACCCCGGCGGTCGTTGTTGAGCAGTTCTTC,CAWTPAVVVEQFF,NA,NA,TRBJ2-1,TRBV30
TGCAGCGTTGAGTGGACAGGGGGGGATCAAGAGACCCAGTACTTC,CSVEWTGGDQETQYF,NA,TRBD1,TRBJ2-5,TRBV29-1
TGTGCCAGCAGTGAATTGACAGGAGGTGTTGGGCCCCAGCATTTT,CASSELTGGVGPQHF,NA,NA,TRBJ1-5,TRBV2
TGTGCCAGCAGCACTAGGGATTGGGGAAACATTCAGTACTTC,CASSTRDWGNIQYF,NA,NA,TRBJ2-4,TRBV5-6
TGTGCCAGCAGCTTCGAAGGAGAGACCCAGTACTTC,CASSFEGETQYF,NA,NA,TRBJ2-5,TRBV7-2
TGTGCCAGCAGCAAAGCGGAACAGGGAACCCGAAATTCACCCCTCCACTTT,CASSKAEQGTRNSPLHF,NA,NA,TRBJ1-6,TRBV21-1
TGTGCCAGCAGCCATGGGGCCGACAATGAGCAGTTCTTC,CASSHGADNEQFF,NA,NA,TRBJ2-1,TRBV28
TGCGCCAGCAGCTTGATGGGGGCCGACAATGAGCAGTTCTTC,CASSLMGADNEQFF,NA,NA,TRBJ2-1,TRBV5-1
TGCGCCAGCAGCCAAGCGGGACAGGGAGGGCATGAAAAACTGTTTTTT,CASSQAGQGGHEKLFF,NA,TRBD1,TRBJ1-4,TRBV4-1
TGCAGTGCTAGTATCACTAGCGGGGGTACCTACGAGCAGTACTTC,CSASITSGGTYEQYF,NA,TRBD2,TRBJ2-7,TRBV20-1
TGTGCCAGCAGTCTAGGTCCCCCTAACTATGGCTACACCTTC,CASSLGPPNYGYTF,NA,NA,TRBJ1-2,TRBV28
TGTGCCAGCTCACTAAGCCAGAACTATGGCTACACCTTC,CASSLSQNYGYTF,NA,NA,TRBJ1-2,TRBV18
TGTGCCAGTAGATACGGACCCGGTGGTTCACCCCTCCACTTT,CASRYGPGGSPLHF,NA,NA,TRBJ1-6,TRBV19
TGTGCCAGCAGCTTTACGGCTTGGTATGGCTACACCTTC,CASSFTAWYGYTF,NA,NA,TRBJ1-2,TRBV5-8
TGCGCCAGCAGCTTGCAGGGGTGGGCAACTAATGAAAAACTGTTTTTT,CASSLQGWATNEKLFF,NA,NA,TRBJ1-4,TRBV5-1
TGTGCCAGCAGAGTTACAGAAGTTAACTATGGCTACACCTTC,CASRVTEVNYGYTF,NA,NA,TRBJ1-2,TRBV2
TGCGCCAGCAGCTTCTCCGGACAGGGGTCCGGCTACACCTTC,CASSFSGQGSGYTF,NA,TRBD1,TRBJ1-2,TRBV5-1
TGTGCCTGGAGTAGAAGTAGCAATCAGCCCCAGCATTTT,CAWSRSSNQPQHF,NA,NA,TRBJ1-5,TRBV30
TGTGCCAGCACTGACAGGGGGCTTAACTATGGCTACACCTTC,CASTDRGLNYGYTF,NA,TRBD1,TRBJ1-2,TRBV3-1/TRBV3-2
TGTGCCAGCTCACCGGACAGCCTCTATGGCTACACCTTC,CASSPDSLYGYTF,NA,NA,TRBJ1-2,TRBV18
TGTGCCAGCAGCCCTGCGGCAGGGGGTTTCTACGAGCAGTACTTC,CASSPAAGGFYEQYF,NA,TRBD1,TRBJ2-7,TRBV28
TGTGCCAGCAGACCTGACAGGGGTAACTATGGCTACACCTTC,CASRPDRGNYGYTF,NA,TRBD1,TRBJ1-2,TRBV5-4
TGTGCCAGCAGCTTCAGACAGGGGGCAGATACGCAGTATTTT,CASSFRQGADTQYF,NA,TRBD1,TRBJ2-3,TRBV7-9
TGTGCCAGCAGTCTAGACTACGAGCAGTACTTC,CASSLDYEQYF,NA,NA,TRBJ2-7,TRBV28
TGTGCCAGCAGTAACGAGGTTTACACTGAAGCTTTCTTT,CASSNEVYTEAFF,NA,NA,TRBJ1-1,TRBV6-5
TGCGCCAGCAGCCCCGCCGGACTAGCGGGTAAAGAGACCCAGTACTTC,CASSPAGLAGKETQYF,NA,TRBD2,TRBJ2-5,TRBV5-1
TGTGCCAGCAGCTTCGGTCCTGGCGGGGGGGACAATGAGCAGTTCTTC,CASSFGPGGGDNEQFF,NA,TRBD2,TRBJ2-1,TRBV7-2
TGTGCCAGCAGCTTTTTCGGGACTGGGGCCAACGTCCTGACTTTC,CASSFFGTGANVLTF,NA,NA,TRBJ2-6,TRBV7-9
TGTGCCAGCAGTCCTAGATGGGGCACTGAAGCTTTCTTT,CASSPRWGTEAFF,NA,NA,TRBJ1-1,TRBV7-9
TGTGCCAGTAGTATAGCTCAGGGCGAAAGCAATCAGCCCCAGCATTTT,CASSIAQGESNQPQHF,NA,NA,TRBJ1-5,TRBV19
TGTGCCAGCAGGGGTGGGGAGACCCAGTACTTC,CASRGGETQYF,NA,NA,TRBJ2-5,TRBV2
TGTGCCACTACCCCCCAGCAGGGGGCTAATCAGCCCCAGCATTTT,CATTPQQGANQPQHF,NA,TRBD1,TRBJ1-5,TRBV19
TGTGCCAGCTCACCATCGCAGGAGAACACTGAAGCTTTCTTT,CASSPSQENTEAFF,NA,NA,TRBJ1-1,TRBV18
TGTGCCAGCAGTGGGACAGGTGGAAGCAATCAGCCCCAGCATTTT,CASSGTGGSNQPQHF,NA,TRBD1,TRBJ1-5,TRBV28
TGTGCCAGCAGCATCCGGACAGGAAATTCACCCCTCCACTTT,CASSIRTGNSPLHF,NA,TRBD1,TRBJ1-6,TRBV3-1/TRBV3-2
TGTGCCAGCAGCTTAGTACGGGGCGAGCAGTACTTC,CASSLVRGEQYF,NA,NA,TRBJ2-7,TRBV7-9
TGTGCCAGTAAACAACAGGGGAGAGGCACTGAAGCTTTCTTT,CASKQQGRGTEAFF,NA,TRBD1,TRBJ1-1,TRBV19
TGCAGCGTTGCGACAGGGAAAAACACTGAAGCTTTCTTT,CSVATGKNTEAFF,once,TRBD1,TRBJ1-1,TRBV29-1
TGTGCCAGCAGGCTTTATATAGGGCCGAGCTCTGGAAACACCATATATTTT,CASRLYIGPSSGNTIYF,NA,NA,TRBJ1-3,TRBV28